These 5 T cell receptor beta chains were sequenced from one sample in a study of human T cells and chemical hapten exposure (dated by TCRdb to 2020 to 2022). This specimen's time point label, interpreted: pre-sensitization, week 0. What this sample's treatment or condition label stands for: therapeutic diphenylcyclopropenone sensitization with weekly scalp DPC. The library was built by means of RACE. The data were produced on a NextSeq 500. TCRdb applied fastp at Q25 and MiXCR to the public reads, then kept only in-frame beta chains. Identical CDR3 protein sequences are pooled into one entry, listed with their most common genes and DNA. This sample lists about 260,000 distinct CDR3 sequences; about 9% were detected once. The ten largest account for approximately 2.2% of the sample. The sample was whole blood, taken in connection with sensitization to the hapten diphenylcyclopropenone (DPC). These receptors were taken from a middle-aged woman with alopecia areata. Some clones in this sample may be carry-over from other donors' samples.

The CDR3 coding sequence is TGTGCCAGCAGCCGAGGACTAGCGGGAGGTGCGAACTCGGCGGAGCAGTACTTC. Amino acids: CASSRGLAGGANSAEQYF. The chain combines TRBV7-2 with TRBJ2-7, with 14 bases that match TRBD2. CDR3 length equals 18 residues. After removal of 5 bases from V and 7 bases from J, the junction contained 16 bases not matched to a gene. Germline V gene sequence: CDR1 SGHTA, CDR2 FQGNSA.

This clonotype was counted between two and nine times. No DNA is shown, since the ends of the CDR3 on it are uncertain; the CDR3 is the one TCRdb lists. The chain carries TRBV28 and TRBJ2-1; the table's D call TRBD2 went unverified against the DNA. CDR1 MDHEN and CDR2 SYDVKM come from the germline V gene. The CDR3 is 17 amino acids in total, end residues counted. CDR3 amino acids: CASSTSQLAGAVDEQFF.

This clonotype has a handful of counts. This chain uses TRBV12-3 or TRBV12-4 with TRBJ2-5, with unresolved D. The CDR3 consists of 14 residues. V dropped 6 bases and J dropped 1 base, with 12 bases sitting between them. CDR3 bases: TGTGCCAGCAGCAAATACTCCTCCCAAGAGACCCAGTACTTC. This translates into CASSKYSSQETQYF.

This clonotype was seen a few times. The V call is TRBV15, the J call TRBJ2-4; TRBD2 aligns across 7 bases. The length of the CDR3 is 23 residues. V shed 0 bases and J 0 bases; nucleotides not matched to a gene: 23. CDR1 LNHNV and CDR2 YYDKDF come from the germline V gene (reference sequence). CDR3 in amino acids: CATSRDRVRLAAKEVLAKNIQYF. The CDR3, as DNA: TGTGCCACCAGCAGAGATCGGGTGAGGCTAGCGGCGAAGGAGGTCCTAGCCAAAAACATTCAGTACTTC.

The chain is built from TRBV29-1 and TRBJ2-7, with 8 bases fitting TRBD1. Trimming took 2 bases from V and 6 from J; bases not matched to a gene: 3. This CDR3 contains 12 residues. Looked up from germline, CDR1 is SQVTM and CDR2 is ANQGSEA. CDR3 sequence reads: CSVEMQGAEQYF. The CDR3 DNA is TGCAGCGTTGAAATGCAGGGGGCCGAGCAGTACTTC.